The 5 T cell receptor beta chains below come from one sample, sequenced in a study of blood T cell repertoires in COVID-19. Assay: immunoSEQ multiplex PCR; the TCRdb copy retains only in-frame clones and omits some. The profile shows 250,000 to 300,000 clones, roughly 93% of them singletons. What was sequenced was PBMCs or T cells enriched from blood (not recorded which). The receptor set was obtained from a woman aged 35 to 49 with acute COVID-19.

The chain links TRBV19 to TRBJ1-2, with TRBD1 identical over 12 bases. With 8 bases clipped from V and 4 bases from J, the junction kept 5 bases outside the gene matches. The CDR3 length is 14 residues. Germline lookup yields CDR1 LNHDA and CDR2 SQIVND (reference sequence). CDR3 protein: CASGDRGRFYGYTF. The CDR3 DNA sequence: TGTGCCAGTGGGGACAGGGGGCGATTCTATGGCTACACCTTC. Complete variable domain (other parts from reference TRBV19 and TRBJ1-2): DGGITQSPKYLFRKEGQNVTLSCEQNLNHDAMYWYRQDPGQGLRLIYYSQIVNDFQKGDIAEGYSVSREKKESFPLTVTSAQKNPTAFYLCASGDRGRFYGYTFGSGTRLTVV.

This sequence joins TRBV18 and TRBJ1-3, with D possibly being TRBD1 (5 bases). V dropped 2 bases and J dropped 4 bases, with 12 bases sitting between them. The CDR3 has 15 amino acids. The germline CDR1 and CDR2 sequences are KGHSH and LQKENI. The CDR3 loop is CASSPGDRGGNTIYF. The CDR3 DNA reads TGTGCCAGCTCACCAGGAGACAGAGGAGGAAACACCATATATTTT.

The genes are TRBV7-3 and TRBJ2-1, with a possible D match to TRBD2 (6 bases). The V gene lost 2 bases and the J gene lost 0 bases, with 8 bases spanning the gap. This CDR3 is built from 15 residues. CDR1 is SGHTA and CDR2 is FQGTGA in the germline V gene. The CDR3 protein is CASSLLAHSYNEQFF. CDR3 nucleotides: TGTGCCAGCAGCTTACTAGCGCACTCCTACAATGAGCAGTTCTTC. The variable domain in full, with the rest retrieved from reference TRBV7-3 and TRBJ2-1, is GAGVSQTPSNKVTEKGKYVELRCDPISGHTALYWYRQSLGQGPEFLIYFQGTGAADDSGLPNDRFFAVRPEGSVSTLKIQRTERGDSAVYLCASSLLAHSYNEQFFGPGTRLTVL.

The rearrangement joins TRBV19 to TRBJ2-7, with D perhaps TRBD1 (6 bases). Germline V lookup: CDR1 LNHDA, CDR2 SQIVND (reference sequence). V was trimmed by 8 bases and J by 2 bases, leaving 19 bases between them. The CDR3 totals 15 residues. For the CDR3, the DNA is TGTGCCAGTGGGCGGCCAGGGGCCGCAACCTACGAGCAGTACTTC. Its protein product is CASGRPGAATYEQYF.

The chain's CDR3 is CASSQDAGSYEQYF. In nucleotides, the CDR3 is TGTGCCAGCAGCCAAGATGCGGGATCCTACGAGCAGTACTTC. The chain couples TRBV4-2 to TRBJ2-7; D perhaps matches TRBD2 (6 bases). CDR3 length: 14 residues. V lost 0 bases, J lost 1 base, and 7 bases lay in between. CDR1 LGHNA and CDR2 YNFKEQ come from the germline V gene.